The following is a T cell receptor (beta chain) sequence with its context. This clonotype was found many times. It has no known antigen specificity. The input lacks base qualities; no much larger clone sits a single base away. Ends trimmed: V by 8 bases, J by 10 bases; bases unmatched to a gene: 16. The CDR3 starts with the cysteine, ends with the phenylalanine, and has 15 residues. Here the CDR3 DNA is all that survives: 45 bases in frame from base 1. The germline V gene encodes CDR1 MNHEY and CDR2 SMNVEV (reference sequence). Stable Graves' hyperthyroidism was defined as the absence of progression to ophthalmopathy over 18 months of follow-up. Hyperthyroidism patients were newly diagnosed, had a disease duration of under 2 months, and were aged 18 to 65 years. Exclusion was applied to patients with uncontrolled infections, other autoimmune diseases, pregnancy or lactation. Diagnoses relied on clinical symptoms, serum thyroxine and TRAb, thyroid ultrasound and orbital computed tomography. PBMCs were isolated from about 10 ml of fresh peripheral blood by Ficoll-Paque density gradient centrifugation. Total RNA was extracted using Trizol reagent, and RNA quality was assessed on an Agilent 2100 Bioanalyzer.

The data derive from a study of T cells in Graves' hyperthyroidism and ophthalmopathy (dated by TCRdb to the late 2010s). Concerning the study at large: Peripheral blood samples were taken at the time of initial diagnosis, prior to any treatment. To identify TCR V-J signatures that set the groups apart, the researchers used a discovery cohort of about a hundred patients, made up of around 42 with Graves' ophthalmopathy and around 58 with stable Graves' hyperthyroidism. Whether ophthalmopathy could be predicted prospectively was tested in an independent validation cohort made up of about 20 hyperthyroidism patients plus 17 patients who later progressed to ophthalmopathy. The 75 to 100 discovery patients were randomly split 7:3 into training and test sets. In roughly six Graves' hyperthyroidism patients, the study also compared T-cell repertoires from thyroid tissue with T-cell repertoires from blood. Following sampling, methimazole starting at 30 mg daily was given to hyperthyroidism patients, and high-dose intravenous methylprednisolone was given to ophthalmopathy patients. According to the paper, TCR Vbeta CDR3 sequencing was carried out on 135 peripheral blood samples, which came from more than 40 ophthalmopathy, around 75 hyperthyroidism and some 17 progressor patients. Overall results and qualifications from the work: No statistical method was used to fix the sample size in advance, and group allocation was not hidden from the investigators. During validation, the model predicted progression to ophthalmopathy a median of roughly six months ahead of onset, with 60% to 71% sensitivity and under 85% specificity. A 13 V-J signature model separated ophthalmopathy from stable hyperthyroidism, with about 88% sensitivity and 81.08% specificity in cross-validation and 80%/75% in testing. Most expanded thyroid clonotypes (frequency above 0.001) were also detected in blood, a finding suggesting that blood repertoires may reflect thyroid immune responses.

The TCR beta CDR3 regions were amplified from RNA transcripts. A first-round RT-PCR of the TCR CDR3 used the HTBI primer set with the Qiagen OneStep RT-PCR kit. A second multiplex PCR round built the libraries, followed by size selection and purification. The libraries were sequenced on an Illumina HiSeq2000 using paired-end 100 bp reads. In the paper's pipeline: SOAPnuke was used to process the raw data, throwing out any read that contained adapters or uncalled bases, had a mean Phred below 15, or lacked an exact constant-primer or identifier match. High-quality paired reads were merged with COPE v1.2.5, and unique nucleotide sequences were defined as clonotypes. MiTCR v1.1 was used to align the clonotypes against IMGT TRBV, TRBD and TRBJ reference segments. The analysis was restricted to V-J combinations with a frequency above 0.0001, which together covered about 99% of the repertoires. A TCS score was defined as the ratio between F50 (clonal expansion) and ExV (chaos), using BLOSUM62-based TCRdist between CDR3 peptides within each V-J. Welch's t-statistics and random forest reduced fewer than 600 V-J features to roughly 13, which were used in a naive Bayes classifier (R e1071). Using fastp at Q25 and MiXCR, TCRdb reprocessed the public reads and kept productive beta chains. Each entry is one CDR3 protein sequence, shown with its most common DNA and genes. These V and J calls originate from TCRdb's pipeline instead of the authors' own analysis. The sample table shows 500,000 to 600,000 distinct CDR3 sequences, and 16% are seen once. The ten most abundant clones make up approximately 20% of the sample.

This clonotype originated in a young woman with Graves' hyperthyroidism. This sequence uses TRBV27 and TRBJ2-3, and 9 junction bases match TRBD1. The specimen was blood. CDR3 sequence: CASRELGQGLRAQYF. The nucleotides read TGTGCCAGCCGTGAACTGGGACAGGGATTAAGGGCGCAGTATTTT.